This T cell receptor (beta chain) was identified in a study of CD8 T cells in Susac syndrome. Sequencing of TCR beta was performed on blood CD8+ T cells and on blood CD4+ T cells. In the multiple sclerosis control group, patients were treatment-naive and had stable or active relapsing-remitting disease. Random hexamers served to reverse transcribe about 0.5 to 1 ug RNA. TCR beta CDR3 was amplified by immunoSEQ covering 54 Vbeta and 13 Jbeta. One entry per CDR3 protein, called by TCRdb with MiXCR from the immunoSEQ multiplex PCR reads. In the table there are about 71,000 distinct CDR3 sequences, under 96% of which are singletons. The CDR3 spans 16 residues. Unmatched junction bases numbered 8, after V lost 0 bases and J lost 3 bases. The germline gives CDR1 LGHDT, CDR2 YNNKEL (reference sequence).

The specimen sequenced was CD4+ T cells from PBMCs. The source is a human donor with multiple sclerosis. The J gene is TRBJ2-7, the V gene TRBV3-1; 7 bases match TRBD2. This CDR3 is CASSQESGVPFYEQYF. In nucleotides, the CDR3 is TGTGCCAGCAGCCAAGAAAGCGGGGTGCCCTTCTACGAGCAGTACTTC.